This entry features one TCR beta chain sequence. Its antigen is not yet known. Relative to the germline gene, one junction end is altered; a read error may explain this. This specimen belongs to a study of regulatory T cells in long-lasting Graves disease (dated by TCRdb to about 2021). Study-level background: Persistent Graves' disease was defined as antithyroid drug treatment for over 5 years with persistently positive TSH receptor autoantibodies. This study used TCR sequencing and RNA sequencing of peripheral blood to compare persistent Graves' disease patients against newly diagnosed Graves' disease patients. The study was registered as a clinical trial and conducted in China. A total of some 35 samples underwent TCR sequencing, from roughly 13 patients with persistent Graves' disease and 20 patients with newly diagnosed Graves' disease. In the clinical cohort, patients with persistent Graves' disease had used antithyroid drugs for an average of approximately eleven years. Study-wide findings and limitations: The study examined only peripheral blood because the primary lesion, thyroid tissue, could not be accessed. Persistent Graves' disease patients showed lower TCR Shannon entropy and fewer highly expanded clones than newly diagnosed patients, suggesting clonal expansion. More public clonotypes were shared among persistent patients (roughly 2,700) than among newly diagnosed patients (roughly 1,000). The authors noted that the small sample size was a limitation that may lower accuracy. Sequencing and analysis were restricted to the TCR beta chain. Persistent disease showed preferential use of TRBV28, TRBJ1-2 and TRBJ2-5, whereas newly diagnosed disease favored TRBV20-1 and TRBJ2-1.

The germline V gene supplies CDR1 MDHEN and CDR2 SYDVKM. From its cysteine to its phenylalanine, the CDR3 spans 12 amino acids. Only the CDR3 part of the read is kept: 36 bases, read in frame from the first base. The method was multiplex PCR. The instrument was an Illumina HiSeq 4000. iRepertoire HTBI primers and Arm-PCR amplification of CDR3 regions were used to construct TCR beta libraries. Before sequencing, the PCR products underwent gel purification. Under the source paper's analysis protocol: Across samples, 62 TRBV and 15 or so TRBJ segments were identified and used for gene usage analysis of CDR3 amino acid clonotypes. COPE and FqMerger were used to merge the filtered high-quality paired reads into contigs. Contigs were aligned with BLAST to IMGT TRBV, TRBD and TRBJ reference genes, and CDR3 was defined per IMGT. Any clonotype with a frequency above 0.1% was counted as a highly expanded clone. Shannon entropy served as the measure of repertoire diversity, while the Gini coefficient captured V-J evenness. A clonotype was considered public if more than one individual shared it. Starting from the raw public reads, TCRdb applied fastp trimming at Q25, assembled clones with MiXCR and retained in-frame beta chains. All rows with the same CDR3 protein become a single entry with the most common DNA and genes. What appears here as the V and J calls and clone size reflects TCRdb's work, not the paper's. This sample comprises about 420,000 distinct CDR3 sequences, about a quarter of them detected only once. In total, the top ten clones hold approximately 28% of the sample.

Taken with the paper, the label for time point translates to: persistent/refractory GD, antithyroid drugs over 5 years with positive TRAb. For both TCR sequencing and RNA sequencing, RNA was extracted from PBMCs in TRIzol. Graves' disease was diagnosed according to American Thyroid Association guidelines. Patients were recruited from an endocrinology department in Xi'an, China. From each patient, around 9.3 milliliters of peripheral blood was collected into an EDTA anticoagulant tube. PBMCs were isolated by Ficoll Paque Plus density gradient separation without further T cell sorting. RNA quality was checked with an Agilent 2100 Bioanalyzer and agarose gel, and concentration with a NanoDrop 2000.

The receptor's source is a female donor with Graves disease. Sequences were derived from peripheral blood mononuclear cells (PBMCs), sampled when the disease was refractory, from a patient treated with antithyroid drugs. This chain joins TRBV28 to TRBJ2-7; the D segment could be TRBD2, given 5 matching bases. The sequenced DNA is TGTGCCAGCGCACCGGGAAACTACGAGCGGTACTTC. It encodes CASAPGNYERYF.